The clone carrying this T cell receptor (beta chain) has only a few counts. This CDR3 comprises 15 residues. CDR1 and CDR2 (germline): SEHNR, FQNEAQ (reference sequence). The V end was cut by 5 bases, the J end by 7 bases, with 17 bases between. This sample is part of a study of T-cell memory formation after mild COVID-19. TCRdb analysed the 5' RACE reads with MiXCR anew, one entry per CDR3 protein. The data contain fewer than 350,000 distinct CDR3 sequences, 13% to 15% of them singletons. This clonotype was obtained from a man aged 18 to 29 who had mild COVID-19 (a few samples of this study predate the infection). Cell type and time point are not known. Material for sequencing was PBMCs or a T cell subset sorted from them (not recorded which). The genes are TRBV7-9 and TRBJ1-4; D perhaps matches TRBD1 (5 bases). CDR3 region: CASSTARGLREKLFF. The CDR3 DNA is TGTGCCAGCAGCACAGCCCGGGGCTTACGTGAAAAACTGTTTTTT.